The entry below describes one T cell receptor beta chain. Repertoires were generated with immunoSEQ multiplex PCR, while TCRdb's copy carries only in-frame clones and drops some. The table has about 1 million clones, roughly 80% seen once. There were no recent acute infections or vaccinations among the donors, who were healthy HIV-negative adults. The sample originates from a study of shared clonotypes between healthy human individuals. About the study: Researchers drew samples from two women and three men aged 18 to 49.

Trimming removed 5 bases from V and 4 bases from J; junction bases left unmatched: 6. The CDR3 extends over 14 amino acids. Germline V CDR1 and CDR2: SGHRS, YFSETQ. The receptor's source is a man aged 18-30 years in good health. The V gene is TRBV5-1, the J gene TRBJ2-3; 8 nucleotides line up with TRBD2. Sequencing used memory CD4+ T cells sorted from blood. Noted subset: CD45RA-negative fraction. The CDR3 protein is CASRAGGGADTQYF. DNA for the CDR3: TGCGCCAGCAGGGCGGGAGGTGGCGCAGATACGCAGTATTTT.